A selection of T cell receptor beta chains follows, all from one sample in a study of cytomegalovirus exposure and HLA in healthy donors. Produced via immunoSEQ multiplex PCR; TCRdb's table is partial and in-frame only. This table has some 180,000 clones, 75% appearing once. The sample was PBMCs. These receptors all come from a male donor in good health and CMV-seronegative. The CDR3 runs from the conserved cysteine through the conserved F or W. The D gene is left open where the match is weak. Clone sizes are given selectively: once, few, many, or a class where the clone is expanded.

J gene | clone size | D gene | V gene | CDR3 DNA | CDR3 protein
TRBJ1-5 | . | . | TRBV12-5 | TGTGCTAGTGCCAGGGAGGAAGGGGATAGCAATCAGCCCCAGCATTTT | CASAREEGDSNQPQHF
TRBJ1-2 | . | TRBD1 | TRBV12-5 | TGTGCTAGTGGTCCAACCCGGACAGGGGTCTATGGCTACACCTTC | CASGPTRTGVYGYTF
TRBJ2-7 | . | TRBD2 | TRBV28 | TGTGCCAGCAGTTTATCAGCGGGAGGAGGAAGAGGCGAGCAGTACTTC | CASSLSAGGGRGEQYF
TRBJ2-2 | . | TRBD2 | TRBV4-3 | TGCGCCAGCTCCCTAGCGGGAGTTGGGACCGGGGAGCTGTTTTTT | CASSLAGVGTGELFF
TRBJ2-5 | . | . | TRBV7-9 | TGTGCCACTACCCTTAGCGGAAACCAAGAGACCCAGTACTTC | CATTLSGNQETQYF
TRBJ2-1 | . | . | TRBV19 | TGTGCCAGTAGTTTAACTAGCAGTAACAATGAGCAGTTCTTC | CASSLTSSNNEQFF
TRBJ1-1 | . | . | TRBV7-9 | TGTGCCAGCAGCTTAGCGGGAGTCCCTGAAGCTTTCTTT | CASSLAGVPEAFF
TRBJ1-4 | . | TRBD1 | TRBV2 | TGTGCCAGCAGTGAAGTTGACAGGGCCGATAATGAAAAACTGTTTTTT | CASSEVDRADNEKLFF
TRBJ2-3 | few | TRBD2 | TRBV5-1 | TGCGCCAGCAGCTTAGGGACTAGCGGGAGTACAGATACGCAGTATTTT | CASSLGTSGSTDTQYF
TRBJ1-2 | . | . | TRBV4-1 | TGCGCCAGCAGCCAAGATGTCGAGTACTATGGCTACACCTTC | CASSQDVEYYGYTF
TRBJ2-7 | . | TRBD1 | TRBV10-2 | TGCGCCAGCTCTGGGGGGACAGGGGGTTACGAGCAGTACTTC | CASSGGTGGYEQYF
TRBJ2-2 | . | . | TRBV9 | TGTGCCAGCAGCGACCCAAGTTTGCATTCGGTCACCGGGGAGCTGTTTTTT | CASSDPSLHSVTGELFF
TRBJ2-4 | . | TRBD1 | TRBV6-5 | TGTGCCAGCACCCAGAGGGGGCAGCGGAACATTCAGTACTTC | CASTQRGQRNIQYF
TRBJ2-7 | . | . | TRBV7-9 | TGTGCCAGCGGGGCAGACTCCTACGAGCAGTACTTC | CASGADSYEQYF
TRBJ2-5 | once | . | TRBV6-5 | TGTGCCAGCAGGAGTCTAAATTCACAAGAGACCCAGTACTTC | CASRSLNSQETQYF
TRBJ1-5 | . | . | TRBV6-5 | TGTGCCAGCAGCCCCGGGAGTGTGAGCAATCAGCCCCAGCATTTT | CASSPGSVSNQPQHF
TRBJ1-1 | . | TRBD1 | TRBV29-1 | TGCAGCGTTCAAGGGGGCAATTTGGATCAGGTCACTGAAGCTTTCTTT | CSVQGGNLDQVTEAFF
TRBJ2-7 | . | . | TRBV28 | TGTGCCAGCAGCTCCGGTGGAAGGGACACTACCTACGAGCAGTACTTC | CASSSGGRDTTYEQYF
TRBJ1-5 | . | . | TRBV6-1 | TGTGCCAGCAGTGCCGAACAGGGCCTCTCTCCAGATCAGCCCCAGCATTTT | CASSAEQGLSPDQPQHF
TRBJ2-3 | . | . | TRBV6-6 | TGTGCCAGCAGTATTAACACAGATACGCAGTATTTT | CASSINTDTQYF
TRBJ1-5 | few | . | TRBV30 | TGTGCCTGGACGACAGCCGCTAATCAGCCCCAGCATTTT | CAWTTAANQPQHF
TRBJ2-1 | . | TRBD2 | TRBV30 | TGTGCCTGGAGACGGCGGGGGGGGCGGATTGAGCAGTTCTTC | CAWRRRGGRIEQFF
TRBJ1-1 | . | TRBD1 | TRBV28 | TGTGCCAGCAGTTTCAGCGGACAGGGTCATCGGACTGAAGCTTTCTTT | CASSFSGQGHRTEAFF
TRBJ1-5 | once | . | TRBV30 | TGTGCCTACGCGCCGGGTAATCAGCCCCAGCATTTT | CAYAPGNQPQHF
TRBJ1-1 | . | . | TRBV28 | TGTGCCAGCAGTTTCGAGAGGGGGTCGGTTTGGGACACTGAAGCTTTCTTT | CASSFERGSVWDTEAFF
TRBJ2-7 | . | TRBD1 | TRBV29-1 | TGCAGCGTTGAGGAGGGGGACAGGTTATACGAGCAGTACTTC | CSVEEGDRLYEQYF